This T cell receptor beta chain derives from a study of shared clonotypes between healthy human individuals. Each donor was a Caucasian adult residing in Nashville, Tennessee. It was across several immunoSEQ plates that each subset's genomic DNA was evenly split. Unsorted PBMC replicate PCRs drew on around 280 ng DNA, representing tens of thousands of T cell genomes. Sequencing on ten immunoSEQ deep assay plates was performed for unsorted PBMC DNA. TCRdb's copy holds only in-frame clones and misses some; the assay was immunoSEQ multiplex PCR. The sample has a few hundred thousand clones; around 81% are singletons. Per the germline V gene, CDR1 is SGHNT and CDR2 is YENEEA. V was cut by 1 base and J by 10 bases, with 11 bases left in between. The CDR3 has 13 amino acids.

The chain joins TRBV11-3 to TRBJ2-1; the D call may be TRBD1 or TRBD2 (5 bases each). The source material was PBMCs. The receptor's source is a middle-aged woman in good health. Some clones in this sample may be carry-over from other donors' samples. CDR3 coding DNA: TGTGCCAGCAGCTTAGGAGGGGTACCCGAGCAGTTCTTC. Amino acid sequence: CASSLGGVPEQFF.